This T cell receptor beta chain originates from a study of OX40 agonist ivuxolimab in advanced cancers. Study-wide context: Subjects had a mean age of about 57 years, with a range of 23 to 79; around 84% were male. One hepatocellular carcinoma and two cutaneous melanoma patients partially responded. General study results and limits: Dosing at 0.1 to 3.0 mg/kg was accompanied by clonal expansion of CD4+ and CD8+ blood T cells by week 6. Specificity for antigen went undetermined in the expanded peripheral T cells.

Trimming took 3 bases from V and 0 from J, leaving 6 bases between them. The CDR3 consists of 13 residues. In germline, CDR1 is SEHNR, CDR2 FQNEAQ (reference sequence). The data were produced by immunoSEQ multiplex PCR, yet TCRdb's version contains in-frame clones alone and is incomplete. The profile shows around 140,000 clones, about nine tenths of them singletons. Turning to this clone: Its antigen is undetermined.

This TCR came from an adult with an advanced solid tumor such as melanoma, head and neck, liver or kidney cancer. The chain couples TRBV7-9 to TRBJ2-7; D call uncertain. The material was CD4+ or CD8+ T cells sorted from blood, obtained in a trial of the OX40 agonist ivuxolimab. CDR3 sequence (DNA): TGTGCCAGCAGCTTTAGGAACTCCTACGAGCAGTACTTC. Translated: CASSFRNSYEQYF.